This passage covers 26 T cell receptor beta chains from one sample sequenced in a study of cytomegalovirus exposure and HLA in healthy donors. Measured with immunoSEQ multiplex PCR; TCRdb has only the in-frame clones, and not every one. This table has 130,000 or so clones, roughly 86% appearing once. Source material: PBMCs. The receptors were sampled from a man aged 30 to 39 in good health and CMV-seronegative.

The rearrangement uses TRBV6-5 and TRBJ2-5, with a possible D match to TRBD1 (6 bases). The CDR3 sequence is 16 residues long. Germline assignment: CDR1 MNHEY and CDR2 SVGAGI. V gave up 0 bases and J gave up 5 bases, with 16 bases separating them. The CDR3 bases are TGTGCCAGCAGTTACTCGCGGACCGGGACAAGGGAGACCCAGTACTTC. Its translation is CASSYSRTGTRETQYF.

This sequence joins TRBV18 and TRBJ2-7, with 9 bases lining up with TRBD1. V lost 6 bases, J lost 6 bases, and 9 bases stayed unmatched. This CDR3 is built from 14 residues. Germline V gene lookup returns CDR1 KGHSH and CDR2 LQKENI. CDR3 bases: TGTGCCAGCTCGTTCGACAGGGGGGGTCTCGAGCAGTACTTC. Residues: CASSFDRGGLEQYF.

The rearrangement links TRBV28 to TRBJ2-7, with 8 bases lining up with TRBD1. J was trimmed by 2 bases and V by 4 bases; bases with no gene match: 7. CDR3 length: 15 amino acids. The germline gives CDR1 MDHEN, CDR2 SYDVKM. This CDR3 is CASSSGQGRAYEQYF. For the CDR3, the DNA is TGTGCCAGCAGTTCCGGACAGGGTCGGGCCTACGAGCAGTACTTC.

The chain combines TRBV18 with TRBJ2-5; 8 nucleotides match TRBD1. J was trimmed by 1 base and V by 6 bases; bases with no gene match: 7. The germline V gene has CDR1 KGHSH and CDR2 LQKENI. The CDR3 covers 15 residues. The CDR3 bases are TGTGCCAGCTCCCAAGGCACAGGGGGCCAAGAGACCCAGTACTTC. This codes for CASSQGTGGQETQYF. Full variable domain (remainder filled in from reference TRBV18 and TRBJ2-5): NAGVMQNPRHLVRRRGQEARLRCSPMKGHSHVYWYRQLPEEGLKFMVYLQKENIIDESGMPKERFSAEFPKEGPSILRIQQVVRGDSAAYFCASSQGTGGQETQYFGPGTRLLVL.

The chain joins TRBV29-1 to TRBJ2-5; no firm D call. The V end was cut by 1 base, the J end by 3 bases, with 12 bases between. This CDR3 is 14 amino acids long. CDR1 is SQVTM and CDR2 is ANQGSEA in the germline V gene. The DNA of the CDR3 is TGCAGCGTTGAAGGCGTTTTAAACGAAGAGACCCAGTACTTC. This codes for CSVEGVLNEETQYF.

V and J are TRBV27 and TRBJ2-1; possibly TRBD1 for D (6 bases). This CDR3 is 14 amino acids long. V lost 5 bases, J lost 3 bases, and 11 bases lay in between. CDR1 and CDR2 from the germline V gene are MNHEY and SMNVEV (reference sequence). The CDR3 nucleotides read TGTGCCAGCAGTACAGGGCTAAACTACAATGAGCAGTTCTTC. Translating it yields CASSTGLNYNEQFF.

The V gene is TRBV19, the J gene TRBJ2-1; perhaps TRBD1 as D (5 bases). Germline V lookup: CDR1 LNHDA, CDR2 SQIVND (reference sequence). V was trimmed by 3 bases and J by 8 bases, leaving 14 bases between them. This CDR3 region has 14 residues. CDR3 residues: CASSISGLGDEQFF. CDR3 DNA sequence: TGTGCCAGTAGTATTTCAGGGTTAGGGGATGAGCAGTTCTTC. The entire variable domain, with the rest obtained from reference TRBV19 and TRBJ2-1, is as follows: DGGITQSPKYLFRKEGQNVTLSCEQNLNHDAMYWYRQDPGQGLRLIYYSQIVNDFQKGDIAEGYSVSREKKESFPLTVTSAQKNPTAFYLCASSISGLGDEQFFGPGTRLTVL.

J is TRBJ2-5 and V is TRBV5-6; 8 bases align to TRBD1. The trim removed 4 bases at V and 5 bases at J, leaving 13 bases unmatched. CDR3 length equals 16 residues. Germline loops: CDR1 SGHDT, CDR2 YYEEEE. The CDR3 region is CASSPGTGNNEETQYF. In DNA, the CDR3 is TGTGCCAGCAGCCCAGGGACAGGAAACAATGAGGAGACCCAGTACTTC.

This clone was seen only once. This rearrangement joins TRBV7-9 to TRBJ1-4; the match to TRBD1 covers 9 bases. V was clipped by 4 bases and J by 6 bases; unmatched bases: 3. The CDR3 covers 14 residues. Germline-derived CDR1 and CDR2 are SEHNR and FQNEAQ (reference sequence). The CDR3 spells CASSSRQGDEKLFF. CDR3 nucleotide sequence: TGTGCCAGCAGCTCAAGACAGGGGGATGAAAAACTGTTTTTT.

V usage is TRBV7-2 and J usage is TRBJ2-7; D possibly corresponds to TRBD2 (5 bases). V shed 1 base and J shed 5 bases, with 21 bases lying between them. This CDR3 spans 17 amino acids. Germline loops: CDR1 SGHTA, CDR2 FQGNSA. CDR3 DNA: TGTGCCAGCAGCTTAGTCGCGGGTAGAGGACTGAGGAACGAGCAGTACTTC. This codes for CASSLVAGRGLRNEQYF.

The rearrangement joins TRBV6-5 to TRBJ1-6; D is perhaps TRBD1 (6 bases). Germline V gene sequence: CDR1 MNHEY, CDR2 SVGAGI. CDR3 length: 14 amino acids. Trimming took 5 bases from V and 10 from J, leaving 15 bases between them. DNA of the CDR3: TGTGCCAGCAGTCACAGGGCCAGCAGGTCACCCCTCCACTTT. This codes for CASSHRASRSPLHF.

The V gene is TRBV7-9, the J gene TRBJ2-3, with D hard to call. The CDR3 is 11 residues long. CDR1 SEHNR and CDR2 FQNEAQ come from the germline V gene (reference sequence). The V and J ends lost 10 bases and 7 bases respectively, with 12 bases between them. As DNA, the CDR3 is TGTGCCACCCATCCGGGTAATACGCAGTATTTT. Residues: CATHPGNTQYF.

In nucleotides, the CDR3 is TGCGCCAGCAGGGGGGGTCTTGATGAAAAACTGTTTTTT. It yields the protein CASRGGLDEKLFF. V is TRBV5-1 and J is TRBJ1-4; D possibly corresponds to TRBD1 (5 bases). The CDR3 runs 13 residues. The germline V gene encodes CDR1 SGHRS and CDR2 YFSETQ. V lost 5 bases, J lost 6 bases, and 11 bases lay in between. The variable domain in full, completed from reference TRBV5-1 and TRBJ1-4, reads KAGVTQTPRYLIKTRGQQVTLSCSPISGHRSVSWYQQTPGQGLQFLFEYFSETQRNKGNFPGRFSGRQFSNSRSEMNVSTLELGDSALYLCASRGGLDEKLFFGSGTQLSVL.

DNA of the CDR3: TGTGCCACCAGCAGAGGGACAGGGGACCAAGAGACCCAGTACTTC. Translation: CATSRGTGDQETQYF. The V and J genes are TRBV15 and TRBJ2-5; 9 bases align to TRBD1. After removal of 1 base from V and 0 bases from J, the junction contained 0 bases not matched to a gene. In germline, CDR1 is LNHNV, CDR2 YYDKDF (reference sequence). The CDR3 is made up of 15 amino acids.

The chain employs TRBV5-4 and TRBJ2-3; 8 bases map to TRBD1. The junction had 9 bases not matched to a gene; V was cut back by 4 bases and J by 2 bases. The CDR3 spans 16 residues. Germline lookup yields CDR1 SGHNT and CDR2 YYREEE (reference sequence). In DNA, the CDR3 is TGTGCCAGCAGCATGGGACAGGCTAGCTTCACAGATACGCAGTATTTT. Amino acids: CASSMGQASFTDTQYF.

The chain is built from TRBV7-9 and TRBJ2-7; maybe TRBD1 (5 bases). Germline V gene data show CDR1 as SEHNR and CDR2 as FQNEAQ (reference sequence). Between the trimmed V and J ends, which lost 4 bases and 2 bases, there was a span of 12 bases. CDR3 length equals 14 residues. CDR3: CASSSRGIPYEQYF. For the CDR3, the DNA is TGTGCCAGCAGCTCAAGGGGCATTCCCTACGAGCAGTACTTC.

The chain couples TRBV2 to TRBJ2-4; 9 nucleotides match TRBD1. After removal of 6 bases from V and 10 bases from J, the junction contained 4 bases not matched to a gene. Germline V gene lookup returns CDR1 SNHLY and CDR2 FYNNEI. The CDR3 runs to 12 residues. CDR3 nucleotides: TGTGCCAGCAGGGACAGGGGAACGATTCAGTACTTC. This gives the protein CASRDRGTIQYF.

This chain links TRBV5-1 with TRBJ2-2; 8 nucleotides match TRBD1. The CDR3 sequence is 15 residues long. CDR1 and CDR2 from the germline V gene are SGHRS and YFSETQ. V was clipped by 4 bases and J by 2 bases; unmatched bases: 4. The CDR3 region is CASSLGQENTGELFF. The CDR3 DNA follows: TGCGCCAGCAGCCTGGGACAGGAAAACACCGGGGAGCTGTTTTTT.

This clone was counted a single time. The chain recombines TRBV7-3 with TRBJ2-1; D perhaps matches TRBD1 (6 bases). This CDR3 is built from 15 residues. The germline gives CDR1 SGHTA, CDR2 FQGTGA. V shed 3 bases and J shed 6 bases, with 15 bases lying between them. The CDR3 region is CASSFGPGVFNEQFF. The CDR3 DNA follows: TGTGCCAGCAGCTTTGGGCCAGGGGTGTTCAATGAGCAGTTCTTC. Drawing the rest from reference TRBV7-3 and TRBJ2-1, the complete variable domain is GAGVSQTPSNKVTEKGKYVELRCDPISGHTALYWYRQSLGQGPEFLIYFQGTGAADDSGLPNDRFFAVRPEGSVSTLKIQRTERGDSAVYLCASSFGPGVFNEQFFGPGTRLTVL.

This rearrangement joins TRBV6-6 to TRBJ1-5; no reliable D call. V lost 6 bases and J 4 bases, leaving 10 bases between the germline ends. This CDR3 is built from 13 residues. Germline V CDR1 and CDR2: MNHNY, SVGAGI (reference sequence). For the CDR3, the DNA is TGTGCCAGCAGGTCCGGGTCGAATCAGCCCCAGCATTTT. Encoded protein: CASRSGSNQPQHF.

This clone was seen only a few times. The CDR3 protein is CASSLTAGNTIYF. CDR3 in DNA: TGTGCCAGCAGTTTAACAGCTGGAAACACCATATATTTT. The V gene is TRBV28, the J gene TRBJ1-3, with D unclear. Germline CDR1 MDHEN, CDR2 SYDVKM. The CDR3 covers 13 residues. V was pared by 2 bases and J by 2 bases, with 4 bases between.

The gene calls are TRBV5-1 and TRBJ2-5; 8 nucleotides match TRBD1. This CDR3 spans 13 amino acids. J gave up 3 bases and V 2 bases, and 0 bases lay outside the gene matches. Per germline, CDR1 SGHRS and CDR2 YFSETQ. This CDR3 is CASSLQGEETQYF. Written as DNA, the CDR3 is TGCGCCAGCAGCTTACAGGGGGAAGAGACCCAGTACTTC.

V usage is TRBV6-5 and J usage is TRBJ2-2, with a tentative D call TRBD1 (5 bases). V lost 4 bases, J lost 0 bases, and 9 bases lay in between. CDR3 size: 15 residues. Germline V gene lookup returns CDR1 MNHEY and CDR2 SVGAGI. CDR3 in amino acids: CASSWTRTNTGELFF. The DNA of the CDR3 is TGTGCCAGCAGTTGGACACGTACGAACACCGGGGAGCTGTTTTTT.

CDR3 amino acids: CASSKLGGKNIQYF. For the CDR3, the DNA is TGTGCCAGCAGCAAACTGGGGGGCAAAAACATTCAGTACTTC. This sequence joins TRBV21-1 and TRBJ2-4; TRBD2, the table's D call, lacks a check against the DNA. TRBV21-1 is designated a pseudogene. This CDR3 has 14 residues.

V and J are TRBV6-5 and TRBJ1-1, with D possibly matching TRBD1 (6 bases). There are 13 residues in the CDR3. Germline V gene data show CDR1 as MNHEY and CDR2 as SVGAGI. V lost 6 bases, J lost 4 bases, and 12 bases lay in between. CDR3 loop: CASSLQGFTEAFF. CDR3 bases: TGTGCCAGCAGCTTACAGGGTTTCACTGAAGCTTTCTTT.

V is TRBV29-1 and J is TRBJ1-1; no clear D gene. Trimming cost V 6 bases and J 2 bases, with 7 bases left between them. Germline V lookup: CDR1 SQVTM, CDR2 ANQGSEA. CDR3 length: 11 amino acids. In DNA form, the CDR3 reads TGCAGCGTCCCCAATAACACTGAAGCTTTCTTT. This encodes CSVPNNTEAFF.